The clone carrying this T cell receptor beta chain was detected only a few times. Its specificity is not known. The germline V gene has CDR1 SEHNR and CDR2 FQNEAQ (reference sequence). The germline V and J ends were trimmed by 7 bases and 3 bases, with 18 bases remaining between them. The CDR3 covers 16 residues. The Oncomine TCR Beta short-read assay was applied to DNA of cultured CD4+ T cells. Genomic DNA was isolated from CD4+ T cells that had been cultured. Using its own MiXCR run on the PCR reads, TCRdb lists one record per CDR3 protein. The table records around 19,000 distinct CDR3 sequences, around 33% of them present only once. Documented time point: late sampling 161 to 241 days after vaccination in three convalescent patients. Indicated treatment: approximately nine-day PBMC culture with coronavirus spike peptide pools or control peptides (ViraFEST assay). This sample was taken from a study of vaccination and CD4 T cells after COVID-19.

This chain links TRBV7-9 with TRBJ2-2, with TRBD2 as a possible D gene (6 bases). Specimen: CD4+ T cells from blood, cultured in vitro, collected about 7 months after SARS-CoV-2 vaccination. This clonotype was sampled from a human donor who had recovered from COVID-19. CDR3 nucleotides: TGTGCCAGCACCAACCCGGGGGTAATCGACACCGGGGAGCTGTTTTTT. This translates into CASTNPGVIDTGELFF.